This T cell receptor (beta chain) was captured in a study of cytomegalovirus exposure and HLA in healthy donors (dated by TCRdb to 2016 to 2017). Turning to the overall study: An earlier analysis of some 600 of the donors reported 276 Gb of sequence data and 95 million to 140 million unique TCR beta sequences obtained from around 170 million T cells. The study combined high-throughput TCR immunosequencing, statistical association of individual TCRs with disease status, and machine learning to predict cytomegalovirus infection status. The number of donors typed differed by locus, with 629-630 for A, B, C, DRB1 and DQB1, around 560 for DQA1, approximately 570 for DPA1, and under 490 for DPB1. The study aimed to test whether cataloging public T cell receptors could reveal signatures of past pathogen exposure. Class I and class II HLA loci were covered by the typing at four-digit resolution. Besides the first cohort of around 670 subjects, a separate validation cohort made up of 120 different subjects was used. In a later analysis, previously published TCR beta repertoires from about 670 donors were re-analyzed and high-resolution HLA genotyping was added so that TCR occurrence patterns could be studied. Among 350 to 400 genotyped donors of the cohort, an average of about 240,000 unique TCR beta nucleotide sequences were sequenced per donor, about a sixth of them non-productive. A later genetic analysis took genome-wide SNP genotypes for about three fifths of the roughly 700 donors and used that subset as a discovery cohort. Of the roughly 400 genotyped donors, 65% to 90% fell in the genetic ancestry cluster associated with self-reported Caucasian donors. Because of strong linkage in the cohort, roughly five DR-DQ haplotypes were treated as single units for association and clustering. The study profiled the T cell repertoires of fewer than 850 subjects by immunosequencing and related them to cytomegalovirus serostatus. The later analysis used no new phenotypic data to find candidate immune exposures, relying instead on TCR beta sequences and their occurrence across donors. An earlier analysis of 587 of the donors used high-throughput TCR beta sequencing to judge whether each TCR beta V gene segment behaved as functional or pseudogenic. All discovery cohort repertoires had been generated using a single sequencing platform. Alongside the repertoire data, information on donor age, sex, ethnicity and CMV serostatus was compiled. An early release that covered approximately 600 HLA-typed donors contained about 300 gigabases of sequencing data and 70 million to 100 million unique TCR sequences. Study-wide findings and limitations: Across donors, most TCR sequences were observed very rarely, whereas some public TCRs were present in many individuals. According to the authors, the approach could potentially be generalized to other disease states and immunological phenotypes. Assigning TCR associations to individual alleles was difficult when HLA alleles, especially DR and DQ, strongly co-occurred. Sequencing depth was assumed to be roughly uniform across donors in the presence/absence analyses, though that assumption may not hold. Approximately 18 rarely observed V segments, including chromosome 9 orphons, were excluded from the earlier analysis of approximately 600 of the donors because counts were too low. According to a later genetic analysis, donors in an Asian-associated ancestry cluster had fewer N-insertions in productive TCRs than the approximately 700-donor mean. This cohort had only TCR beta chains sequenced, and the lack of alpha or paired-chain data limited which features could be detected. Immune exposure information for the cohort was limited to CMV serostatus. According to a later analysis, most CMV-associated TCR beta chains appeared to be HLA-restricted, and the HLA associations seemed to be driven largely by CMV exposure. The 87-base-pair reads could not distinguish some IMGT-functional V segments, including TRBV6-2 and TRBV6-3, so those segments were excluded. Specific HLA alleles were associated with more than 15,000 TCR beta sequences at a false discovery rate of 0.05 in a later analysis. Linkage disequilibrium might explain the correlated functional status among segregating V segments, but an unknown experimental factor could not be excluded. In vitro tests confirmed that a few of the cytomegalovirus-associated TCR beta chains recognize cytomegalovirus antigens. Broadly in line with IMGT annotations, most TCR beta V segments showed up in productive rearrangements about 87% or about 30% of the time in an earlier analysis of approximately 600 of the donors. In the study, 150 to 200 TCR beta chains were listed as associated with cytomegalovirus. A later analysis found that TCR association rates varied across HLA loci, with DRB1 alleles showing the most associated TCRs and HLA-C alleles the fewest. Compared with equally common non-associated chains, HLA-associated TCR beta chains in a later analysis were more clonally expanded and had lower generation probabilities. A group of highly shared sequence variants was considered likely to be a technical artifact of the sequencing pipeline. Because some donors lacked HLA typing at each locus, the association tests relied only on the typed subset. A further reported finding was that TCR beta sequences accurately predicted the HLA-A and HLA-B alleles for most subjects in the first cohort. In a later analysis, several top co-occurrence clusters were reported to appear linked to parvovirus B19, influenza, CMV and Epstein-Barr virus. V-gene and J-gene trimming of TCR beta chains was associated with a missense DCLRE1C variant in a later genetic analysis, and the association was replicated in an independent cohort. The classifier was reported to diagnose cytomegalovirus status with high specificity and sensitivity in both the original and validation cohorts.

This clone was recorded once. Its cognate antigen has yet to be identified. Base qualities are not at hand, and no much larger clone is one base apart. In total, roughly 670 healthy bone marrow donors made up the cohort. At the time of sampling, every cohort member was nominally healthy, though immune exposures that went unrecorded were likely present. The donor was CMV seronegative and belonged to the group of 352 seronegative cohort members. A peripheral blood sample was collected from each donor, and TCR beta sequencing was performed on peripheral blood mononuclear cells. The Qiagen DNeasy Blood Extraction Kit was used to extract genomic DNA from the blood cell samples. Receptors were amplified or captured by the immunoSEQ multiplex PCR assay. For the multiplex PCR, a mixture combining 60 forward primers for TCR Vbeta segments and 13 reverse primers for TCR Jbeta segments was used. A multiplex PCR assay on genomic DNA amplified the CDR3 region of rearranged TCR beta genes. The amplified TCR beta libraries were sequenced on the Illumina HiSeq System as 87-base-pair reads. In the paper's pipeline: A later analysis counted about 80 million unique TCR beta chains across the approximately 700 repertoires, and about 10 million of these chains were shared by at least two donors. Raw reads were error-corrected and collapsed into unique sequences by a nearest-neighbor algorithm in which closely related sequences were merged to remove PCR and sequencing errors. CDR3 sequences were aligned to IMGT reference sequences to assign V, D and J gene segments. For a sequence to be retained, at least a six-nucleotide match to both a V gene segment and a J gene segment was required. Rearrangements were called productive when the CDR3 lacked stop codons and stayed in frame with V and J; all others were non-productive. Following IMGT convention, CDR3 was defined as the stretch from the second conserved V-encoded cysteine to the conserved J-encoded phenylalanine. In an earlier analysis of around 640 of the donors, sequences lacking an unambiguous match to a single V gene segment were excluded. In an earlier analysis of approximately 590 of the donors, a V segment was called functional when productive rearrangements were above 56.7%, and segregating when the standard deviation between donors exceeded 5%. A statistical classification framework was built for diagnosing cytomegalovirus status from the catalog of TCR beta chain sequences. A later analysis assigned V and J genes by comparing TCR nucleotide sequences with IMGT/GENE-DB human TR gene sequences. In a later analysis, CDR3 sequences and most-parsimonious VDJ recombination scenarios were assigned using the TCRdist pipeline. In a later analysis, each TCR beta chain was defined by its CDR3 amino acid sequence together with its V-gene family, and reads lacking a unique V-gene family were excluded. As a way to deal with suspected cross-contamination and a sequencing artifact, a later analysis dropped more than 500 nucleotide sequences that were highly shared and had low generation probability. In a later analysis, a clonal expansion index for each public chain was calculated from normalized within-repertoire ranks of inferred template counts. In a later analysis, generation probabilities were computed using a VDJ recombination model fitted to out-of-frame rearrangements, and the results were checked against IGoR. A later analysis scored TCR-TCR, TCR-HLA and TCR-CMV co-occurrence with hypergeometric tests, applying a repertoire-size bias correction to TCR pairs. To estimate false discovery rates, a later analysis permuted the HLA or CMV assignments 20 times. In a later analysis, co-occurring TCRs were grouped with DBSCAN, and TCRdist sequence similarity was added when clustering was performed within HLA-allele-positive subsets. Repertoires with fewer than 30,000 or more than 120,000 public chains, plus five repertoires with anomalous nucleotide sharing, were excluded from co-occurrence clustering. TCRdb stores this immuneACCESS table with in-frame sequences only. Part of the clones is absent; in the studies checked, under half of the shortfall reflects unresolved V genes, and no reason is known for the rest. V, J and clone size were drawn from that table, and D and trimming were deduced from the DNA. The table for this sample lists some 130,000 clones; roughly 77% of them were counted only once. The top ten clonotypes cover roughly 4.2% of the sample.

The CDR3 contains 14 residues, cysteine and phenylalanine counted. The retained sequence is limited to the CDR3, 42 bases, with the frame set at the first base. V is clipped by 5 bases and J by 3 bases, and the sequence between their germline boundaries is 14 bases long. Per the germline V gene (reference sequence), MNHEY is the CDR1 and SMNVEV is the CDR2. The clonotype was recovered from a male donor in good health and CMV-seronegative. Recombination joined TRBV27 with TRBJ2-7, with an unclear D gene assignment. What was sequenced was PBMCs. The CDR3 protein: CASSPSVLIYEQYF. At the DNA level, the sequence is TGTGCCAGCAGTCCGTCGGTCCTCATCTACGAGCAGTACTTC.